This entry lists 16 T cell receptor beta chains sequenced from one sample in a study of cytomegalovirus exposure and HLA in healthy donors. The PCR ran on 60 Vbeta and 13 Jbeta primers. The data were produced by immunoSEQ multiplex PCR, yet TCRdb's version contains in-frame clones alone and is incomplete. The table includes about 59,000 clones, more than 70% detected once. Input material: PBMCs. The origin of the receptors is a man in his thirties or forties in good health and CMV-seropositive.

The J gene is TRBJ1-5, the V gene TRBV4-2; 8 nucleotides line up with TRBD1. This CDR3 is 18 amino acids long. Germline V gene sequence: CDR1 LGHNA, CDR2 YNFKEQ. V was clipped by 1 base and J by 1 base; unmatched bases: 9. In DNA form, the CDR3 reads TGTGCCAGCAGCCAAGCCCGGCAGGGGGCGCGAAGCAATCAGCCCCAGCATTTT. It translates to CASSQARQGARSNQPQHF.

V is TRBV6-5 and J is TRBJ1-2; no definite D call. V was clipped by 5 bases and J by 8 bases, with 9 bases between them. Germline V gene lookup returns CDR1 MNHEY and CDR2 SVGAGI. The CDR3 consists of 11 residues. CDR3 residues: CASSHGGGYTF. CDR3 bases: TGTGCCAGCAGTCATGGAGGGGGCTACACCTTC.

The chain employs TRBV28 and TRBJ1-6; a possible D gene is TRBD1 (6 bases). V lost 6 bases and J lost 6, with 12 bases in between. This CDR3 has 14 amino acids. Germline CDR1 reads MDHEN; CDR2 reads SYDVKM. This chain's CDR3 is CASRTGTGNSPLHF. The CDR3 DNA follows: TGTGCCAGCAGAACAGGGACGGGTAATTCACCCCTCCACTTT.

This chain uses TRBV2 with TRBJ2-3; no clear D. CDR3 length: 12 amino acids. Germline CDR1 reads SNHLY; CDR2 reads FYNNEI. The V and J ends lost 2 bases and 4 bases respectively, with 4 bases between them. The CDR3 here is CASSELSDTQYF. CDR3 nucleotides: TGTGCCAGCAGTGAATTATCAGATACGCAGTATTTT.

The chain uses TRBV9 and TRBJ1-2; D is undetermined. The CDR3 is 12 amino acids. The germline CDR1 and CDR2 sequences are SGDLS and YYNGEE. V was shortened by 8 bases and J by 1 base, with 9 bases between the two germline ends. CDR3 DNA sequence: TGTGCCAGTTACGGGTATAACTATGGCTACACCTTC. It translates to CASYGYNYGYTF.

This chain links TRBV4-3 with TRBJ2-2, with 8 bases lining up with TRBD2. CDR1 and CDR2 (germline): LGHNA, YSLEER. The CDR3 length is 17 residues. The V and J ends lost 0 bases and 1 base, in that order; junction bases with no gene match: 4. CDR3 amino acids: CASSQELSGGNTGELFF. The CDR3 region has the DNA TGCGCCAGCAGCCAAGAGTTGAGCGGGGGGAACACCGGGGAGCTGTTTTTT.

The chain has TRBV7-8 and TRBJ2-7; 7 bases match TRBD1. Looked up from germline, CDR1 is SGHVS and CDR2 is FQNEAQ. V shed 3 bases and J 3 bases; nucleotides not matched to a gene: 8. CDR3 length equals 15 residues. CDR3 protein: CASSFNRGPFYEQYF. CDR3 DNA: TGTGCCAGCAGCTTTAACAGGGGCCCCTTCTACGAGCAGTACTTC. Combining the CDR3 with reference TRBV7-8 and TRBJ2-7 gives the whole variable domain GAGVSQSPRYKVAKRGQDVALRCDPISGHVSLFWYQQALGQGPEFLTYFQNEAQLDKSGLPSDRFFAERPEGSVSTLKIQRTQQEDSAVYLCASSFNRGPFYEQYFGPGTRLTVT.

The V call is TRBV10-3, the J call TRBJ1-5; D ambiguous. Germline V CDR1 and CDR2: ENHRY, SYGVKD. V was cut by 6 bases and J by 0 bases, with 9 bases left in between. This CDR3 comprises 14 residues. The DNA for the CDR3 is TGTGCCATCAGGGGCCCTTATAGCAATCAGCCCCAGCATTTT. Residues: CAIRGPYSNQPQHF.

V is TRBV4-2 and J is TRBJ1-1; 8 positions match TRBD1. The germline V gene encodes CDR1 LGHNA and CDR2 YNFKEQ. After removal of 0 bases from V and 7 bases from J, the junction contained 7 bases not matched to a gene. The CDR3 covers 15 residues. The CDR3 bases are TGTGCCAGCAGCCAAGACCAGGACAGGGTTTGTGAAGCTTTCTTT. This gives the protein CASSQDQDRVCEAFF.

This clone was picked up one time. The chain is built from TRBV9 and TRBJ1-1; a weak D match, TRBD1 (5 bases). The CDR3 consists of 13 residues. Germline V gene lookup returns CDR1 SGDLS and CDR2 YYNGEE. The V end was cut by 0 bases, the J end by 3 bases, with 6 bases between. CDR3 sequence reads: CASSVEQDTEAFF. The CDR3 bases are TGTGCCAGCAGCGTAGAACAGGACACTGAAGCTTTCTTT. The whole variable domain, remainder taken from reference TRBV9 and TRBJ1-1, is DSGVTQTPKHLITATGQRVTLRCSPRSGDLSVYWYQQSLDQGLQFLIQYYNGEERAKGNILERFSAQQFPDLHSELNLSSLELGDSALYFCASSVEQDTEAFFGQGTRLTVV.

DNA of the CDR3: TGTGCCAGCAGCTTAGAGGGGACAGGTAATAGTCAGCCCCAGCATTTT. This sequence encodes CASSLEGTGNSQPQHF. This sequence joins TRBV7-2 and TRBJ1-5; 8 nucleotides align to TRBD1. CDR1 and CDR2 (germline): SGHTA, FQGNSA. This CDR3 has 16 amino acids. J was trimmed by 6 bases and V by 1 base; bases with no gene match: 8.

J is TRBJ2-1 and V is TRBV9; 9 nucleotides line up with TRBD1. This CDR3 has 17 amino acids. Germline CDR1 reads SGDLS; CDR2 reads YYNGEE. V lost 6 bases, J lost 3 bases, and 13 bases stayed unmatched. CDR3 DNA sequence: TGTGCCAGCACCAAGGGACAGGGAACTACATACTACAATGAGCAGTTCTTC. Amino acids: CASTKGQGTTYYNEQFF.

The chain couples TRBV10-3 to TRBJ1-1, with 11 bases fitting TRBD1. The CDR3 loop spans 14 amino acids. Germline loops: CDR1 ENHRY, CDR2 SYGVKD. With V trimmed by 4 bases and J by 6 bases, 4 bases remained unmatched. CDR3 amino acids: CAISGGQGVAEAFF. In nucleotides, the CDR3 is TGTGCCATCAGTGGGGGACAGGGGGTTGCTGAAGCTTTCTTT.

The chain uses TRBV5-1 and TRBJ2-3, with a tentative D call TRBD1 (5 bases). Germline CDR1 reads SGHRS; CDR2 reads YFSETQ. V was cut by 0 bases and J by 4 bases, with 12 bases left in between. This CDR3 spans 15 amino acids. DNA of the CDR3: TGCGCCAGCAGCTTGGGGGTCATAGGGGCAGATACGCAGTATTTT. As protein: CASSLGVIGADTQYF.

The rearrangement joins TRBV28 to TRBJ1-5; 8 bases map to TRBD1. V gave up 4 bases and J gave up 5 bases; unmatched junction bases: 4. The length of the CDR3 is 14 residues. Germline CDR1 is MDHEN and CDR2 is SYDVKM. Written as DNA, the CDR3 is TGTGCCAGCAGTTCAGGACAGGGCGATCAGCCCCAGCATTTT. This sequence encodes CASSSGQGDQPQHF.

This rearrangement joins TRBV6-6 to TRBJ2-7; tentatively, D is TRBD1 (8 bases). This CDR3 has 15 residues. Between the trimmed V and J ends, which lost 2 bases and 3 bases, there was a span of 14 bases. The germline V gene has CDR1 MNHNY and CDR2 SVGAGI (reference sequence). The CDR3 DNA follows: TGTGCCAGCAGTTACACAGGGGGAGGGGGCTACGAGCAGTACTTC. This translates into CASSYTGGGGYEQYF.